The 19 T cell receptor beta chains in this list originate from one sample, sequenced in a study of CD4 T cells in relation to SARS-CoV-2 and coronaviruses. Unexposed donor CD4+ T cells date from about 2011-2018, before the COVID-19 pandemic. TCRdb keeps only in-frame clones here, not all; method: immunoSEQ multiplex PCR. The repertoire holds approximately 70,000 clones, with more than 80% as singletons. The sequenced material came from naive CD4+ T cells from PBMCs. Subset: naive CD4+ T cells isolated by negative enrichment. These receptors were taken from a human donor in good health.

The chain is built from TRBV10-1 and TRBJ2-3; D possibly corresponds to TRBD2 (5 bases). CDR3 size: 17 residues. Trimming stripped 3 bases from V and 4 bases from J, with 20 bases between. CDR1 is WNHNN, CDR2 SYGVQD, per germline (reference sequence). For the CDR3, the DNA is TGCGCCAGCAGTGACACCTCGGGAAGCGCCGGGCCAGATACGCAGTATTTT. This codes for CASSDTSGSAGPDTQYF.

The CDR3 DNA reads TGTGCCAGCAGCTTGGCTGGCACGGGGGGGAAGGAGACCCAGTACTTC. Its translation: CASSLAGTGGKETQYF. This chain uses TRBV7-2 with TRBJ2-5, with 8 bases fitting TRBD2. V dropped 3 bases and J dropped 5; count of bases not matched to a gene: 11. Germline-derived CDR1 and CDR2 are SGHTA and FQGNSA. The CDR3 is 16 amino acids.

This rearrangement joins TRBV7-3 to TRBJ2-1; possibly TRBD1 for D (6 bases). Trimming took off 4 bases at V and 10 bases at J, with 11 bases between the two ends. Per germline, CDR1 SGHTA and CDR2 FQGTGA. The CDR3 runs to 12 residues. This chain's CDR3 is CASSSGAGEQFF. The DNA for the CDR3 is TGTGCCAGCAGCTCAGGGGCAGGGGAGCAGTTCTTC.

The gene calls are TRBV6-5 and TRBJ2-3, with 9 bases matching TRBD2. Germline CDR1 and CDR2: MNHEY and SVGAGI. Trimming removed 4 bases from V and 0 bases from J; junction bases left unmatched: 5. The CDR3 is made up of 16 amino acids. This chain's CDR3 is CASSSRLAASTDTQYF. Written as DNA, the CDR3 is TGTGCCAGCAGTTCCAGACTAGCGGCTAGCACAGATACGCAGTATTTT.

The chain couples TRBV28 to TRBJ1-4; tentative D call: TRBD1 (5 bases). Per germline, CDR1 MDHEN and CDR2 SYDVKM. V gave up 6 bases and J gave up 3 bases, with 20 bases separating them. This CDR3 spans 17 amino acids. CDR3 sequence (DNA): TGTGCCAGCAGATCTGTTGTGGTTCGGGGCCCTAATGAAAAACTGTTTTTT. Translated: CASRSVVVRGPNEKLFF.

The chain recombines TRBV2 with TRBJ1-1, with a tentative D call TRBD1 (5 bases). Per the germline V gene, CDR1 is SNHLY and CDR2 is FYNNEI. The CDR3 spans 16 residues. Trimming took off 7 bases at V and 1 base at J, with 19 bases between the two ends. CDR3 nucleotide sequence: TGTGCCAGCAAAGGAGAGGGGTTAAACCAGAACACTGAAGCTTTCTTT. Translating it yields CASKGEGLNQNTEAFF.

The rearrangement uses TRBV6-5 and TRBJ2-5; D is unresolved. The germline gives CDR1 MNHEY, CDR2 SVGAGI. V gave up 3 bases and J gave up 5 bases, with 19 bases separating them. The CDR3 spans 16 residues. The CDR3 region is CASSYGVVSRVETQYF. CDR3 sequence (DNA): TGTGCCAGCAGTTATGGGGTCGTTAGTAGGGTGGAGACCCAGTACTTC.

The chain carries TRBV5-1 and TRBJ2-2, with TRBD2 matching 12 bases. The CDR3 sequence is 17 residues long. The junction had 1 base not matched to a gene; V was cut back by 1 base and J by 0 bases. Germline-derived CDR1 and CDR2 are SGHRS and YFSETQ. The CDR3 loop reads CASSLRLAGANTGELFF. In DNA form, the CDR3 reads TGCGCCAGCAGCTTGAGACTAGCGGGAGCGAACACCGGGGAGCTGTTTTTT.

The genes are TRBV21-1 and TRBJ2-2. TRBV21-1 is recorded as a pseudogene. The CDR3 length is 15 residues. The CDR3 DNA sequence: TGTGCCAGCACTACGACGGGGCATAACACCGGGGAGCTGTTTTTT. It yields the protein CASTTTGHNTGELFF.

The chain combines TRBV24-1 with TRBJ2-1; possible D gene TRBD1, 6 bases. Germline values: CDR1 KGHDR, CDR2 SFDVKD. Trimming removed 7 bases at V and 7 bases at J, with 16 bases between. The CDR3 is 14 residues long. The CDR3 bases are TGTGCCACCAGAAAGCCGGGACACGAGAATGAGCAGTTCTTC. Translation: CATRKPGHENEQFF.

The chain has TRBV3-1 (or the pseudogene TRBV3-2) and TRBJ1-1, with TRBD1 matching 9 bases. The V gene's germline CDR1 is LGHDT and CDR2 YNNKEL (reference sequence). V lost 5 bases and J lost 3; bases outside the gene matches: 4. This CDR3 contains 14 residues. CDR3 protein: CASSSGTGHTEAFF. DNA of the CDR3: TGTGCCAGCAGCTCCGGGACAGGGCACACTGAAGCTTTCTTT.

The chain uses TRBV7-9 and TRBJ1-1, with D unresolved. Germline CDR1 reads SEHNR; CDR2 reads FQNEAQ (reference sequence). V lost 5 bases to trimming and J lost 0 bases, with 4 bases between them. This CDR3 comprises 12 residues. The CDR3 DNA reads TGTGCCAGCAGCATCATGAACACTGAAGCTTTCTTT. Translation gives CASSIMNTEAFF.

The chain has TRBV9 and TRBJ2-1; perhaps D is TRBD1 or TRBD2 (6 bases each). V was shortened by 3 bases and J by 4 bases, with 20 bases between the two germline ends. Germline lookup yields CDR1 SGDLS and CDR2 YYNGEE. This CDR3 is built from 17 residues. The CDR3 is CASSGLYGGPSYNEQFF. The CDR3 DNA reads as TGTGCCAGCAGCGGCTTATACGGGGGCCCATCATACAATGAGCAGTTCTTC.

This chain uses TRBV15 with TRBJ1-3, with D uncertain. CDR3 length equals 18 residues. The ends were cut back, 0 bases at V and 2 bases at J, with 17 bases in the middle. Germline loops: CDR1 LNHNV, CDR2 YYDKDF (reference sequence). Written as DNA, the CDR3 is TGTGCCACCAGCAGAGATATCCGGCCTTCCGCGGCTGGAAACACCATATATTTT. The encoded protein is CATSRDIRPSAAGNTIYF.

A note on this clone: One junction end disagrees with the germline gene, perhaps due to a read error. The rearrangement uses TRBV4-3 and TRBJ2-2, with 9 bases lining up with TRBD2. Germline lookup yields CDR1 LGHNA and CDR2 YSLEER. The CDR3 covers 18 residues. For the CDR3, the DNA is TGCGCCGGCAGCCAACCGCCACTAGCGGGCTCGAACACCGGGGAGCTGTTTTTT. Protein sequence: CAGSQPPLAGSNTGELFF.

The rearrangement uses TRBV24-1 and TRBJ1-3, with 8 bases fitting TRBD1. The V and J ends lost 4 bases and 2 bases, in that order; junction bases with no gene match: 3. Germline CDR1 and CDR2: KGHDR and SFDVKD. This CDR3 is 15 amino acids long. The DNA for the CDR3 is TGTGCCACCAGTGACCCGACAGGGGCTGGAAACACCATATATTTT. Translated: CATSDPTGAGNTIYF.

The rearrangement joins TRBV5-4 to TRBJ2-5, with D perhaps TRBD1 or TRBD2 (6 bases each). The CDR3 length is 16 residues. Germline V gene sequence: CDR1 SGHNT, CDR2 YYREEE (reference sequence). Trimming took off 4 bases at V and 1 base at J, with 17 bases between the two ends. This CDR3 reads CASSPLPGAIQETQYF. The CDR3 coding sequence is TGTGCCAGCAGCCCGCTACCGGGGGCGATCCAAGAGACCCAGTACTTC.

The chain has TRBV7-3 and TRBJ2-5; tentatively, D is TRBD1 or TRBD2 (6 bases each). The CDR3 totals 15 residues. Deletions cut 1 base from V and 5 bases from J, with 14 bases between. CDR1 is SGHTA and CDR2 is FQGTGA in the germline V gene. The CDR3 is CASSLSRVGGETQYF. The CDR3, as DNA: TGTGCCAGCAGCTTAAGCCGTGTGGGGGGCGAGACCCAGTACTTC.

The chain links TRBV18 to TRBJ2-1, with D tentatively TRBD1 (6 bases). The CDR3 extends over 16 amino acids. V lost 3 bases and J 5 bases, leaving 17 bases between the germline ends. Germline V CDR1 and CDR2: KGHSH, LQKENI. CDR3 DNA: TGTGCCAGCTCACCGCCCGGACAGACGATCAACAATGAGCAGTTCTTC. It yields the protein CASSPPGQTINNEQFF.